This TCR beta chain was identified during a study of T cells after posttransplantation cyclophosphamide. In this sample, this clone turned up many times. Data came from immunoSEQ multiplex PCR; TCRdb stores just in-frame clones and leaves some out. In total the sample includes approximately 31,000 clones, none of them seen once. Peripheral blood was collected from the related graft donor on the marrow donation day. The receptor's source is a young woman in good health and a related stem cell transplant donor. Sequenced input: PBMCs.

CDR3 nucleotides: TGTGCCAGCTCCCCTGGGACTAGCCGGGACACCGGGGAGCTGTTTTTT. It yields the protein CASSPGTSRDTGELFF. The rearrangement joins TRBV18 to TRBJ2-2, with 9 bases fitting TRBD2. With V trimmed by 6 bases and J by 3 bases, 8 bases remained unmatched. The CDR3 consists of 16 residues. Per germline, CDR1 KGHSH and CDR2 LQKENI.